This T cell receptor beta chain was sequenced for a study of T cell responses to AZD1222 COVID-19 vaccine (dated by TCRdb to 2020 to 2023). The study in broad terms: Because spike-specific TCR depth and breadth did not differ between the two schedules, AZD1222 recipients who got a second dose at roughly 4 weeks were pooled with those who got a second dose at roughly 12 weeks. Enrollment into the trials was organized by age into subgroups of 18-55, 56-69 and 70-plus years, and those subgroups contained roughly 150, 30 and 60 TCR-sequenced participants, respectively. TCR sequencing covered 233 trial participants: 200 to 220 given two doses of AZD1222 and some 25 given two doses of MenACWY control vaccine.

The sample's time point, from its label and the paper: baseline before first vaccination. Vaccinee samples came from UK trials COV001 and COV002, including a single-blind randomized controlled phase 2/3 trial of AZD1222 (ChAdOx1 nCoV-19) in healthy adults. For TCRbeta chain sequencing, PBMC samples were collected from trial participants at day 0 and at day 28 after the second dose. The junction carries 5 bases between V and J, which are trimmed by 3 bases and 6 bases respectively. Including cysteine and phenylalanine, the CDR3 has 12 amino acids. The DNA shown is the 36-base CDR3, in frame from base 1. On this clone: It has no known antigen specificity. The input lacks base qualities; no much larger clone sits a single base away.

Study-wide conclusions, independent of this receptor: Nearly half of unique spike-specific TCRs reportedly recognized epitopes outside regions mutated in the B.1.351 and B.1.1.7 variants. Participants were mostly white British and included more females than males, and it was suggested by the authors that clonal diversity may have been underestimated. After two AZD1222 doses, spike-specific TCR breadth and depth were significantly higher than at day 0 and than in MenACWY recipients. Conclusions about previously exposed vaccinees are limited because only six or seven AZD1222 recipients were SARS-CoV-2 seropositive at baseline. In the small 56-69-year group, the increase in depth fell short of significance, most likely because of low power. Vaccine-associated CD4 TCRs spanned the whole spike protein, with dominant responses in regions 160-218 and 743-854. No day 14 peak-response samples were available, so repertoires were characterized only after the peak T cell response.

The CDR3 regions of human TCRbeta chains were analyzed by immunosequencing. In the authors' own workflow: Repertoire TCRs were checked for matches against a reference library of SARS-CoV-2-specific TCRs that had been generated using the MIRA antigen-specificity platform. Breadth was defined as the fraction of unique TCRs that were SARS-CoV-2-associated. Depth was defined as the fraction of total T cells that were SARS-CoV-2-associated. Using the MIRA data, each spike-specific TCR was assigned both to the spike region to which the TCR was reactive and to a CD4 or CD8 class. Log10-transformed breadth and depth values were compared by one-way ANOVA with Sidak's multiple comparisons tests. Drawn from immuneACCESS, this table holds only the in-frame rearrangements with V and J called that TCRdb kept. Clones are partly lost; checked studies trace under half to an unresolved V gene and leave the rest unexplained. V, J and clone size are taken as reported in that table, and D and trimming were inferred from the DNA itself. This sample gives approximately 100,000 clones in total; approximately 90% of them show up just once. The top ten clonotypes cover approximately 1.2% of the sample.

This sequence originates from an adult in good health. The rearrangement joined TRBV12-3 or TRBV12-4 to TRBJ1-4, with the D gene not clear enough to name. Sequencing was performed on peripheral blood, taken on day 0 of AZD1222 vaccination. Here the CDR3 is given as CASSFFDEKLFF. The nucleotide sequence reads TGTGCCAGCAGTTTTTTTGATGAAAAACTGTTTTTT.